This TCR beta chain was captured in a study of blood T cell repertoires in COVID-19. Across the study: COVID-19 samples collected from the United States, Italy and Spain covered acute and convalescent phases. PBMCs, B-cell-depleted T cells, or T cells were the source of the cDNA or gDNA that made up the material.

Under the authors' procedure: The assay estimated nucleated cells by amplifying reference gene primers. The assay was immunoSEQ multiplex PCR, and TCRdb's table has in-frame clones only and misses some. Clonal size and the V and J genes are those of that table, whereas D and trimming came from the DNA. This table holds more than 300,000 clones, 75% to 90% found once. Germline CDR1 is MGHRA and CDR2 is YSYEKL. The CDR3 totals 16 residues. The junction had 8 bases not matched to a gene; V was cut back by 2 bases and J by 6 bases. During active infection, Seattle patients enrolled and were then monitored through disease.

The sample taken for sequencing was peripheral blood. The sequence was obtained from a woman aged 45 to 65 with COVID-19, enrolled during active disease. V usage is TRBV4-1 and J usage is TRBJ2-1, with 9 nucleotides matching TRBD2. CDR3 protein: CASSQTSPSGTNEQFF. CDR3 nucleotides: TGCGCCAGCAGCCAAACATCGCCTAGCGGGACCAATGAGCAGTTCTTC.